This T cell receptor (beta chain) was sequenced in a study of identical twins. From the 5' RACE reads, TCRdb called clonotypes with MiXCR, one entry per CDR3 protein. Among fewer than 250,000 distinct CDR3 sequences listed, about 7.5% were seen once. The CDR3 is made up of 12 amino acids. V was pared by 0 bases and J by 4 bases, with 6 bases between. The germline V gene encodes CDR1 GTSNPN and CDR2 SVGIG (reference sequence). This same sample was also taken into another study, of yellow fever vaccine responses in identical twins.

Material for sequencing was memory (CD45RO+) T cells sorted from blood. The receptor comes from a woman between 18 and 29 years old in good health. This rearrangement joins TRBV30 to TRBJ1-2, with D unclear. DNA of the CDR3: TGTGCCTGGAGTGTATATGGCTATGGCTACACCTTC. Residues: CAWSVYGYGYTF.